A selection of T cell receptor beta chains follows, all from one sample in a study of blood T cell repertoires in COVID-19. The method was immunoSEQ multiplex PCR; TCRdb's version includes in-frame clones alone and lacks a portion of them. The sample lists 100,000 to 150,000 clones, around 85% occurring once. Sample: peripheral blood. The receptors stem from a man aged 25 to 45 with COVID-19, enrolled during active disease. The conserved cysteine and the conserved F or W are not part of the CDR3 here. Fields, in order: V gene, J gene, CDR3 protein.

V gene: TRBV12-5
J gene: TRBJ1-5
CDR3 protein: ASGAGAHSNQPQH

V gene: TRBV14
J gene: TRBJ1-2
CDR3 protein: ASSQVQGPYGYT

V gene: TRBV4-1
J gene: TRBJ1-2
CDR3 protein: ASSPGQTDDYGYT

V gene: TRBV6-1
J gene: TRBJ2-7
CDR3 protein: ASSELGSSYEQY

V gene: TRBV27
J gene: TRBJ2-7
CDR3 protein: ASSLSGLGTYEQY

V gene: TRBV30
J gene: TRBJ1-2
CDR3 protein: AWSIQGGGNYGYT

V gene: TRBV18
J gene: TRBJ1-2
CDR3 protein: ASSPRAGNYGYT

V gene: TRBV19
J gene: TRBJ1-1
CDR3 protein: ASSIGGTGGYYTEAF

V gene: TRBV19
J gene: TRBJ2-2
CDR3 protein: ASTQDRGPNGELF

V gene: TRBV6-5
J gene: TRBJ1-1
CDR3 protein: ASSGMAGGGTEAF

V gene: TRBV7-9
J gene: TRBJ1-1
CDR3 protein: ASSYPSGTGDTEAF

V gene: TRBV29-1
J gene: TRBJ1-1
CDR3 protein: SAGQGLGAEAF

V gene: TRBV11-3
J gene: TRBJ2-1
CDR3 protein: ASSYGQGAGNEQF

V gene: TRBV27
J gene: TRBJ2-2
CDR3 protein: ASSRDTNTGELF

V gene: TRBV5-3
J gene: TRBJ1-5
CDR3 protein: ARSLSAMSNQPQH

V gene: TRBV2
J gene: TRBJ2-7
CDR3 protein: ASSTSSYEQY

V gene: TRBV7-9
J gene: TRBJ1-2
CDR3 protein: ASSLGEGGVNYGYT

V gene: TRBV3-1/TRBV3-2
J gene: TRBJ2-5
CDR3 protein: ASSRGLAGGVQETQY

V gene: TRBV3-1/TRBV3-2
J gene: TRBJ2-3
CDR3 protein: ASGLSDTQY

V gene: TRBV28
J gene: TRBJ2-7
CDR3 protein: ASSRFDSSYEQY

V gene: TRBV4-1
J gene: TRBJ2-1
CDR3 protein: ASSPGLAGVNNEQF

V gene: TRBV6-4
J gene: TRBJ1-4
CDR3 protein: ASSDRREGDVEKLF

V gene: TRBV5-1
J gene: TRBJ2-7
CDR3 protein: ASSNSGTGPSYEQY

V gene: TRBV5-1
J gene: TRBJ1-1
CDR3 protein: ASSLGPGRRDTEAF

V gene: TRBV7-7
J gene: TRBJ2-5
CDR3 protein: ASSPGLADRETQY

V gene: TRBV6-5
J gene: TRBJ1-5
CDR3 protein: ATTAGGNQPQH

V gene: TRBV20-1
J gene: TRBJ1-1
CDR3 protein: SATPYTEAF

V gene: TRBV12-3/TRBV12-4
J gene: TRBJ2-3
CDR3 protein: ASSVSDTTQY

V gene: TRBV28
J gene: TRBJ1-2
CDR3 protein: ASTVTNYGYT

V gene: TRBV11-2
J gene: TRBJ2-1
CDR3 protein: ASSLTSGGAPNEQF

V gene: TRBV19
J gene: TRBJ1-5
CDR3 protein: ASSIKGVSQPQH